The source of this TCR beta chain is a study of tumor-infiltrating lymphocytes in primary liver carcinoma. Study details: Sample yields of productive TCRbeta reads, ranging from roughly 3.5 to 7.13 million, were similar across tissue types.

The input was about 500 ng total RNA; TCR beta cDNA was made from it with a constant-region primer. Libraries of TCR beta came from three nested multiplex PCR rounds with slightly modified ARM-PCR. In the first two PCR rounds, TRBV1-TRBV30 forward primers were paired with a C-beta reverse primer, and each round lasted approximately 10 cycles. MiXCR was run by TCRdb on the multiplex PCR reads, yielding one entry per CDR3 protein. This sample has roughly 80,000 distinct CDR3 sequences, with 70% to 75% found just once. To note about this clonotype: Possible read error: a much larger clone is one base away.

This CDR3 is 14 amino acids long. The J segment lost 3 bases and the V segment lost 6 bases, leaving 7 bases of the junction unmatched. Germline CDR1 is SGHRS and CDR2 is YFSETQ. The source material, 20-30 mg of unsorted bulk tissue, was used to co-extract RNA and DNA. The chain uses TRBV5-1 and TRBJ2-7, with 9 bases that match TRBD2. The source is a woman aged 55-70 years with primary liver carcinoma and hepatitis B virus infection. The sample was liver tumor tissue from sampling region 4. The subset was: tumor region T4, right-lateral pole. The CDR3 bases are TGCGCCAGCACCCCGACTAGCGGACACTACGAGCAGTACTTC. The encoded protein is CASTPTSGHYEQYF. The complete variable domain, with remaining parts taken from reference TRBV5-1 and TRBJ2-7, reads KAGVTQTPRYLIKTRGQQVTLSCSPISGHRSVSWYQQTPGQGLQFLFEYFSETQRNKGNFPGRFSGRQFSNSRSEMNVSTLELGDSALYLCASTPTSGHYEQYFGPGTRLTVT.